The T cell receptor beta chain described here comes from a study of T cells in localized non-small cell lung cancer. Study results and limitations: The study sequenced only one region of the tumor. As a result, intratumor heterogeneity could not be excluded and remains possible.

This clone appeared a single time. Its target is unknown. The method was immunoSEQ multiplex PCR; TCRdb's version includes in-frame clones alone and lacks a portion of them. This sample has approximately 1,300 clones; 30% to 40% occur once, and the top ten carry more than 7.5%. Germline loops: CDR1 MDHEN, CDR2 SYDVKM. The CDR3 loop spans 17 amino acids. This material consisted of lung tumor tissue, taken before any cancer treatment. The sequence derives from a male donor at least 60 years old with stage III lung adenocarcinoma. The V and J genes are TRBV28 and TRBJ2-2; 8 nucleotides match TRBD1. The tail of the sequence fits TRBJ1-3 better, so the J call may be wrong. The CDR3 DNA is TGTGCCAGCAGTTTTCAGGGGGCCCTATTCTCTGGAAACACCATATATTTT. Translating gives CASSFQGALFSGNTIYF.